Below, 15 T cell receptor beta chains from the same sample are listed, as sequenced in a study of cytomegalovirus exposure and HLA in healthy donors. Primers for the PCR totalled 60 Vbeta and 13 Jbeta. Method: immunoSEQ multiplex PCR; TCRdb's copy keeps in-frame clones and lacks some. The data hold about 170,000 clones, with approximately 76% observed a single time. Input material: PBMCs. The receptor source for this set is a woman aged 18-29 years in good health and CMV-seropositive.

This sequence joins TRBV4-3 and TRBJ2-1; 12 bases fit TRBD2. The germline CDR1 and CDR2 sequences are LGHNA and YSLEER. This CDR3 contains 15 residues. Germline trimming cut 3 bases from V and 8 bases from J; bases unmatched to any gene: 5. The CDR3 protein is CASSQASGGADEQFF. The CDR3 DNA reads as TGCGCCAGCAGCCAGGCTAGCGGGGGGGCCGATGAGCAGTTCTTC.

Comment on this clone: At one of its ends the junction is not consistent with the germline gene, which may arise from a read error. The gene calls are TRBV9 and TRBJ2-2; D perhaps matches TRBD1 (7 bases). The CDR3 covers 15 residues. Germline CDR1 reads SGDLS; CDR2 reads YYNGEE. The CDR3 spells CASSDHRGGDRGAVF. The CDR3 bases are TGTGCCAGCAGCGACCACAGGGGAGGAGACCGGGGAGCTGTTTTT.

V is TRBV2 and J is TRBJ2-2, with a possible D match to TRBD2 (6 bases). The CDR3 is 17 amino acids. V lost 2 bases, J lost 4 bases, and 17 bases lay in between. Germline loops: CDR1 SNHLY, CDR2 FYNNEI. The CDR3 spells CASSERAGLASTGELFF. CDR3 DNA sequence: TGTGCCAGCAGTGAAAGGGCCGGGCTAGCGAGCACCGGGGAGCTGTTTTTT.

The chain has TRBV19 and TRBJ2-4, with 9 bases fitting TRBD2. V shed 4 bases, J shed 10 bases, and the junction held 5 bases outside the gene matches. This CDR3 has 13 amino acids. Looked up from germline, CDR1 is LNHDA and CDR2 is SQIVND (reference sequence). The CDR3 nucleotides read TGTGCCAGTAGTACGACTAGCGGTAATATTCAGTACTTC. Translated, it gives CASSTTSGNIQYF.

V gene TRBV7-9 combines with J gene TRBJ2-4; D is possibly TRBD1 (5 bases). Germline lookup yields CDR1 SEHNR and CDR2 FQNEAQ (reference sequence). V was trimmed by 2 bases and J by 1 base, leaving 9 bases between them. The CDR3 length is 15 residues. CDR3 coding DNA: TGTGCCAGCAGCTTACAGTCAGGGGCCAAAAACATTCAGTACTTC. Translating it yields CASSLQSGAKNIQYF.

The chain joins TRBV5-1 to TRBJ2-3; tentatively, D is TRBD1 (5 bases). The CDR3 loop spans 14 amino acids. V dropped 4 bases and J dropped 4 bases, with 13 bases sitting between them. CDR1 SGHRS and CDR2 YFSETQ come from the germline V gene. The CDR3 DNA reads TGCGCCAGCAGCCCCGGACATAAAGCAGATACGCAGTATTTT. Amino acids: CASSPGHKADTQYF. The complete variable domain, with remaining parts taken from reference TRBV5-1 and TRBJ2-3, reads KAGVTQTPRYLIKTRGQQVTLSCSPISGHRSVSWYQQTPGQGLQFLFEYFSETQRNKGNFPGRFSGRQFSNSRSEMNVSTLELGDSALYLCASSPGHKADTQYFGPGTRLTVL.

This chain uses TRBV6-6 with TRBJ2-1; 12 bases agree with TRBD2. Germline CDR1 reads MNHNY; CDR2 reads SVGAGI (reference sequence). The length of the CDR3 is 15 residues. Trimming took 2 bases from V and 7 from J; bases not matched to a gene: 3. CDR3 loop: CASSYPGLAGNEQFF. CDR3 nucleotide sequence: TGTGCCAGCAGTTACCCGGGACTAGCGGGTAATGAGCAGTTCTTC.

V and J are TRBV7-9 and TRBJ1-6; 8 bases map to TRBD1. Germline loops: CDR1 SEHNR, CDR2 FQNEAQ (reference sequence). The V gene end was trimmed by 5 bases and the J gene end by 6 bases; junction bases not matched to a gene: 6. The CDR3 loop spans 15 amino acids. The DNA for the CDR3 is TGTGCCAGCAGCCTGGACAGGGTGAGTAATTCACCCCTCCACTTT. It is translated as CASSLDRVSNSPLHF. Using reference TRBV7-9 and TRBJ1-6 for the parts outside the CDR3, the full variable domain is DTGVSQNPRHKITKRGQNVTFRCDPISEHNRLYWYRQTLGQGPEFLTYFQNEAQLEKSRLLSDRFSAERPKGSFSTLEIQRTEQGDSAMYLCASSLDRVSNSPLHFGNGTRLTVT.

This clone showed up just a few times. CDR3 sequence reads: CASSLGASTGQGEQYF. The CDR3 nucleotides read TGTGCCAGCAGCTTAGGCGCTAGCACAGGGCAGGGGGAGCAGTACTTC. This chain uses TRBV7-8 with TRBJ2-7, with D possibly being TRBD1 (6 bases). The length of the CDR3 is 16 residues. Per germline, CDR1 SGHVS and CDR2 FQNEAQ. The V end was cut by 1 base, the J end by 7 bases, with 20 bases between.

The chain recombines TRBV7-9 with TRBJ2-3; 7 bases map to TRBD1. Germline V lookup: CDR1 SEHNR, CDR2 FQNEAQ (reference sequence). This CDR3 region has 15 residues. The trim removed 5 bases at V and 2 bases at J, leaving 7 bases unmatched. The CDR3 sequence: CASSRGQQFTDTQYF. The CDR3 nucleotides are TGTGCCAGCAGCCGGGGACAGCAATTCACAGATACGCAGTATTTT.

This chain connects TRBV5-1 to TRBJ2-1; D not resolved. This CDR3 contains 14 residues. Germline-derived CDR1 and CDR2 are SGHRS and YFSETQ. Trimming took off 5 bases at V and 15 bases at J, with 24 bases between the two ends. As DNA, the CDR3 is TGCGCCAGCAGGCGAGGCTTCTCGGGTCAAGCGCGGTTCTTC. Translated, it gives CASRRGFSGQARFF.

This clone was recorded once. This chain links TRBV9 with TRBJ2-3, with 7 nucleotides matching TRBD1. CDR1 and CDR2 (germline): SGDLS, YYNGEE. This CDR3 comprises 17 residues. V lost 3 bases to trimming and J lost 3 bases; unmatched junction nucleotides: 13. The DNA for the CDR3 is TGTGCCAGCAGCGGGAGGCAGAGGGAACAGGGGACAGATACGCAGTATTTT. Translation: CASSGRQREQGTDTQYF.

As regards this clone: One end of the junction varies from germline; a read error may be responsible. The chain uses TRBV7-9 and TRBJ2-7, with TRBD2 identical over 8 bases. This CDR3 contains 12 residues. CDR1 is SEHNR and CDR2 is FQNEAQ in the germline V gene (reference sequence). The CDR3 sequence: CSSSISGDEQYF. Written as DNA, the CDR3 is TGTTCCAGCAGCATTAGCGGGGACGAGCAGTACTTC.

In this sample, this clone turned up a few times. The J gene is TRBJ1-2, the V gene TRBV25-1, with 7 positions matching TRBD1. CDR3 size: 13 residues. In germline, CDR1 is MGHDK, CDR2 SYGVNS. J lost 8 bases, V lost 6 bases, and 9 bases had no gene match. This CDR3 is CASRLTGLGGYTF. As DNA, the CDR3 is TGTGCCAGCAGGCTGACAGGGTTGGGAGGCTACACCTTC.

In nucleotides, the CDR3 is TGTGCCAGCAGTGTTGACAGTCCTTCGAACACTGAAGCTTTCTTT. Residues: CASSVDSPSNTEAFF. The J gene is TRBJ1-1, the V gene TRBV2; tentatively, D is TRBD1 (5 bases). This CDR3 has 15 amino acids. V lost 4 bases and J lost 1, with 13 bases in between. The germline V gene encodes CDR1 SNHLY and CDR2 FYNNEI.